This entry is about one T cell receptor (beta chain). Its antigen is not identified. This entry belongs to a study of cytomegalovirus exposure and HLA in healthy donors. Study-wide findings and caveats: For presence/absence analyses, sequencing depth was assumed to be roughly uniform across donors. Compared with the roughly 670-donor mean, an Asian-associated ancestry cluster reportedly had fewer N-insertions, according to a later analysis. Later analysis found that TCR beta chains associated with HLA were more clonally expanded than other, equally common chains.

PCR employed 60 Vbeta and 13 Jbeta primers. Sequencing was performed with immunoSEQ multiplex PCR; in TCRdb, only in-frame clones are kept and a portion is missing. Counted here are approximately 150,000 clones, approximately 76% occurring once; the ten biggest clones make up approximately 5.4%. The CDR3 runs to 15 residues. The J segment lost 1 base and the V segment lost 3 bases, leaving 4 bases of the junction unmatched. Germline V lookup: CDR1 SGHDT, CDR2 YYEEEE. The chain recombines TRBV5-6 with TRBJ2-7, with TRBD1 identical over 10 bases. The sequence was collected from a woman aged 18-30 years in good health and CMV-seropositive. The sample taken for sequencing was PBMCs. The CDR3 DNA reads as TGTGCCAGCAGCTGGCAGGGACAGGGGTCCTACGAGCAGTACTTC. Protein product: CASSWQGQGSYEQYF.